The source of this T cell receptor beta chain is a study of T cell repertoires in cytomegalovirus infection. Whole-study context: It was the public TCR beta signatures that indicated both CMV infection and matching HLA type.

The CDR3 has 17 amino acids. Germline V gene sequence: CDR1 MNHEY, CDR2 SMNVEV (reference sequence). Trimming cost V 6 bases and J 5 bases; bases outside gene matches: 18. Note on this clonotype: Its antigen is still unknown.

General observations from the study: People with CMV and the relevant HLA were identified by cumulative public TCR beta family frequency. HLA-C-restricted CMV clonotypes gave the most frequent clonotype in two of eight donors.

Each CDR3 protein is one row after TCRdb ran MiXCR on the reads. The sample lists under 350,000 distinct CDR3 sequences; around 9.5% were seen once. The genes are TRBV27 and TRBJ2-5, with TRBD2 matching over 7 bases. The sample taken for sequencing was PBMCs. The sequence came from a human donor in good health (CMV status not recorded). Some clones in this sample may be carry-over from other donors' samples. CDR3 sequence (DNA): TGTGCCAGCAGCCGTATCGTGGGCGGGAGAAGGGTCGAGACCCAGTACTTC. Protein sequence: CASSRIVGGRRVETQYF.